The rows below give T cell receptor beta chains drawn from one sample of a study of CXCR3-negative and CXCR3-positive naive CD8 T cells. TCRdb reprocessed the 5' RACE reads and keeps a single row for each CDR3 protein, giving no DNA. The table for this sample gives 50,000 to 65,000 distinct CDR3 sequences. Sequences were obtained from naive CXCR3- CD8+ T cells from blood. The receptor source for this set is a human donor in good health. Some clones in this sample may be carry-over from other donors' samples. Both conserved end residues are part of each CDR3. The order of the fields is clone size, V gene, J gene, CDR3 protein. Clone sizes are given selectively: once, few, many, or a class where the clone is expanded.

>.|TRBV7-6|TRBJ2-3
CASSPRLAGGTTQYF
>.|TRBV5-1|TRBJ2-5
CASSLGPYQETQYF
>.|TRBV4-1|TRBJ2-5
CASRRRQGPETQYF
>.|TRBV6-5|TRBJ2-2
CASSSGYETNTGELFF
>.|TRBV23-1|TRBJ2-4
CASSQSEGTGGVHIQYF
>.|TRBV5-1|TRBJ1-1
CASSFSTGGTEAFF
>.|TRBV28|TRBJ2-2
CASSAGTTLAQAGELFF
>.|TRBV7-9|TRBJ1-1
CASSQPLNTEAFF
>.|TRBV23-1|TRBJ2-7
CARTTGLAGSSYEQYF
>.|TRBV5-5|TRBJ2-7
CASSSLLAGVYEQYF
>.|TRBV7-9|TRBJ2-5
CASSSSRETQYF
>.|TRBV5-5|TRBJ2-2
CASSFGTGLAGELFF
>.|TRBV7-2|TRBJ1-6
CASSSPMEEGNSPLHF
>.|TRBV11-1|TRBJ2-2
CASSTPKPGGGASSGTGELFF
>.|TRBV29-1|TRBJ1-2
CSVEPEGGYGYTF
>.|TRBV6-2/TRBV6-3|TRBJ2-1
CASSYPYDLSYNEQFF
>.|TRBV15|TRBJ2-1
CATNAPGTRHNEQFF
>.|TRBV11-1|TRBJ2-1
CATSPTQGEQFF
>.|TRBV4-3|TRBJ1-1
CASSQAFTGGENTEAFF
>medium-sized|TRBV2|TRBJ2-7
CASMLDYSYEQYF
>.|TRBV12-3/TRBV12-4|TRBJ2-5
CASRGLAGEETQYF
>.|TRBV20-1|TRBJ2-1
CSASDTPGTSGKNEQFF
>.|TRBV29-1|TRBJ1-2
CSVVGDYGYTF
>.|TRBV20-1|TRBJ1-3
CSALFQTGAYSGNTIYF
>.|TRBV27|TRBJ2-7
CASSLRGTSYEQYF
>.|TRBV29-1|TRBJ2-1
CSVEYRGGTYNEQFF
>medium-sized|TRBV20-1|TRBJ1-1
CSAKTTGDNTEAFF
>.|TRBV7-3|TRBJ2-1
CASSLSVAVDNEQFF
>.|TRBV7-9|TRBJ2-1
CAGSAEVNEQFF
>.|TRBV6-2/TRBV6-3|TRBJ2-1
CASTKREGGDEQFF
>.|TRBV27|TRBJ2-3
CASSFTRATSIDTQYF
>.|TRBV7-2|TRBJ2-7
CASSLGVRDPFDEQYF
>.|TRBV28|TRBJ1-6
CASSSGTGDNSPLHF
>.|TRBV7-9|TRBJ2-6
CASSLTFAGANVLTF
>medium-sized|TRBV28|TRBJ2-3
CASSLAGGTDTQYF
>.|TRBV5-5|TRBJ2-2
CASSWGGVPGELFF
>.|TRBV7-7|TRBJ2-1
CASSFGSGGAYEQFF
>.|TRBV7-9|TRBJ2-7
CASSSTTGPYEQYF
>.|TRBV29-1|TRBJ2-4
CSVKERNIQYF
>.|TRBV5-8|TRBJ2-7
CASSDQVLGPYEQYF
>.|TRBV2|TRBJ2-2
CASNERLTGELFF
>.|TRBV9|TRBJ1-1
CASQAGTGGNTEAFF
>.|TRBV12-3/TRBV12-4|TRBJ2-2
CASRSETSGGAKTGELFF
>.|TRBV29-1|TRBJ1-2
CSVPGRAGYGYTF
>.|TRBV4-3|TRBJ2-1
CASSSQTSGRASYNEQFF
>.|TRBV20-1|TRBJ2-7
CSARDWGLAGGEAYEQYF
>.|TRBV14|TRBJ1-1
CASSQAQTQNTEAFF
>.|TRBV28|TRBJ2-1
CASSSRTGHEQFF
>.|TRBV2|TRBJ2-3
CASSGRVDTSTDTQYF
>.|TRBV6-4|TRBJ2-1
CASSMTGSDDNEQFF
>.|TRBV6-6|TRBJ2-1
CASSWLVGGSYNEQFF
>.|TRBV5-1|TRBJ2-1
CASSTGTSDLDEQFF
>.|TRBV20-1|TRBJ2-7
CSALTAESYEQYF
>.|TRBV29-1|TRBJ2-3
CSVEGGDGRTDTQYF
>.|TRBV9|TRBJ2-2
CASSDGVGELFF
>.|TRBV4-1|TRBJ2-3
CASSSRDRASTDTQYF
>.|TRBV7-9|TRBJ2-5
CASSLEVLVETQYF
>.|TRBV12-3/TRBV12-4|TRBJ2-7
CASSLAGMEQYF
>.|TRBV5-1|TRBJ1-1
CASSWIVTGADLNTEAFF
>.|TRBV15|TRBJ2-3
CATSILVADTQYF